This passage covers 8 T cell receptor beta chains from one sample sequenced in a study of blood T cell repertoires in COVID-19. Only in-frame clones appear in the TCRdb table, and some are missing; sequencing was by immunoSEQ multiplex PCR. The sample consists of 50,000 to 70,000 clones, 79% of them appearing once. Source material: peripheral blood. The receptor set was obtained from a man between 60 and 75 years old with acute or convalescent COVID-19.

The V and J genes are TRBV2 and TRBJ1-6, with unresolved D. Trimming took 7 bases from V and 0 from J, leaving 10 bases between them. Germline CDR1 SNHLY, CDR2 FYNNEI. The CDR3 is 15 residues long. CDR3 protein: CASILQSSYNSPLHF. The CDR3 DNA is TGTGCCAGCATCCTACAGAGCTCCTATAATTCACCCCTCCACTTT.

This clone was counted a few times. The genes are TRBV5-1 and TRBJ2-5; D is ambiguous. Trimming pared 0 bases from V and 5 bases from J, leaving 14 bases between. Looked up from germline, CDR1 is SGHRS and CDR2 is YFSETQ. This CDR3 has 15 residues. Here the CDR3 DNA reads TGCGCCAGCAGCTTGGGATCCCTCTCCCGGGAGACCCAGTACTTC. Translating it yields CASSLGSLSRETQYF.

This chain connects TRBV6-1 to TRBJ1-6, with 9 positions matching TRBD1. Per germline, CDR1 MNHNS and CDR2 SASEGT. J was trimmed by 7 bases and V by 3 bases; bases with no gene match: 4. The CDR3 spans 15 residues. The CDR3, as DNA: TGTGCCAGCAGTGACACAGGGGGCGGAAATTCACCCCTCCACTTT. This sequence encodes CASSDTGGGNSPLHF.

The chain uses TRBV4-2 and TRBJ2-3, with 10 bases aligning to TRBD2. J was trimmed by 1 base and V by 1 base; bases with no gene match: 17. This CDR3 region has 21 residues. Germline CDR1 LGHNA, CDR2 YNFKEQ. CDR3 in amino acids: CASSQVFASGGPRIGTDTQYF. CDR3 sequence (DNA): TGTGCCAGCAGCCAAGTTTTTGCTAGCGGGGGCCCGCGCATAGGCACAGATACGCAGTATTTT.

The chain has TRBV27 and TRBJ1-4, with a weak D call TRBD1 (5 bases). Germline V gene data show CDR1 as MNHEY and CDR2 as SMNVEV (reference sequence). Trimming stripped 6 bases from V and 7 bases from J, with 18 bases between. This CDR3 has 15 residues. The CDR3 DNA follows: TGTGCCAGCAGAGATCGTAGGGGAAGTGGTGAAAAACTGTTTTTT. Translation: CASRDRRGSGEKLFF.

The chain joins TRBV25-1 to TRBJ2-1; D is possibly TRBD2 (5 bases). CDR1 is MGHDK and CDR2 is SYGVNS in the germline V gene. V lost 1 base and J lost 4, with 11 bases in between. There are 15 residues in the CDR3. The CDR3 nucleotides are TGTGCCAGCAGTGAATCCTCCAGGAGGTACAATGAGCAGTTCTTC. Protein sequence: CASSESSRRYNEQFF.

The sample holds a few counts of this clone. The V and J genes are TRBV15 and TRBJ1-5, with 9 positions matching TRBD1. J lost 5 bases, V lost 0 bases, and 11 bases had no gene match. The germline V gene encodes CDR1 LNHNV and CDR2 YYDKDF (reference sequence). The CDR3 length is 18 residues. The CDR3 region has the DNA TGTGCCACCAGCAGAGATGCCGCGGTTGGGGACAGGGATCAGCCCCAGCATTTT. The encoded protein is CATSRDAAVGDRDQPQHF.

This rearrangement joins TRBV11-2 to TRBJ2-6, with a possible D match to TRBD1 (6 bases). Germline V gene sequence: CDR1 SGHAT, CDR2 FQNNGV. This CDR3 spans 18 amino acids. V dropped 1 base and J dropped 1 base, with 14 bases sitting between them. CDR3 loop: CASSLAGGRGSGANVLTF. As DNA, the CDR3 is TGTGCCAGCAGCTTAGCTGGAGGTAGGGGGTCTGGGGCCAACGTCCTGACTTTC.